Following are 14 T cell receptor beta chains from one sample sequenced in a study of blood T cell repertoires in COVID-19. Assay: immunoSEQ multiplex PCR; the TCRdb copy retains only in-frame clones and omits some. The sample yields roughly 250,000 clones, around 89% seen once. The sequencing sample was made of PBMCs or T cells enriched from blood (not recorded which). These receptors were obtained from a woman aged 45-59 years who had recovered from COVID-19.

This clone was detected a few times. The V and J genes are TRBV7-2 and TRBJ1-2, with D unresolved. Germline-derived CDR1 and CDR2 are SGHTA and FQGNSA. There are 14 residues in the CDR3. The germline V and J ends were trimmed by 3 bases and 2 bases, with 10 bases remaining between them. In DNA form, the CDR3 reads TGTGCCAGCAGCTTCTCCTCACAGAACTATGGCTACACCTTC. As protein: CASSFSSQNYGYTF.

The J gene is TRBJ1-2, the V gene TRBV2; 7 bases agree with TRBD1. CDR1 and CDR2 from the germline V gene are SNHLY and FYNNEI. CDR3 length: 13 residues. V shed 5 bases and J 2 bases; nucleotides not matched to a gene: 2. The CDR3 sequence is CASSQGQNYGYTF. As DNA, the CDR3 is TGTGCCAGCAGTCAGGGACAGAACTATGGCTACACCTTC.

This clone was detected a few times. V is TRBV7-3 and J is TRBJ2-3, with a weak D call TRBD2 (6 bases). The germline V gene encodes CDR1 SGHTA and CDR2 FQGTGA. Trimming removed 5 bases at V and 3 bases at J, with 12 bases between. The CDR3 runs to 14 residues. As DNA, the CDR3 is TGTGCCAGCAGCCCCAGCGCGGGGACAGATACGCAGTATTTT. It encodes CASSPSAGTDTQYF.

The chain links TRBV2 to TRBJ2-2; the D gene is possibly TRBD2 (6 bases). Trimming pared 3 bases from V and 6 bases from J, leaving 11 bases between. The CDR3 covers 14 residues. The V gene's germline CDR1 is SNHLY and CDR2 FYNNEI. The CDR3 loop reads CASSDGGGSGELFF. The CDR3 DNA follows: TGTGCCAGCAGTGATGGGGGAGGCTCCGGGGAGCTGTTTTTT.

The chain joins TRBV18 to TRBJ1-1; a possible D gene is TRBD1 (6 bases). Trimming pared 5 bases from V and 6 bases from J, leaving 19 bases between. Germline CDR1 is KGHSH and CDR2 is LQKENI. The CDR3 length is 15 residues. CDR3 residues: CASSTTGMYSAEAFF. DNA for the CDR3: TGTGCCAGCTCAACTACAGGGATGTATTCCGCTGAAGCTTTCTTT.

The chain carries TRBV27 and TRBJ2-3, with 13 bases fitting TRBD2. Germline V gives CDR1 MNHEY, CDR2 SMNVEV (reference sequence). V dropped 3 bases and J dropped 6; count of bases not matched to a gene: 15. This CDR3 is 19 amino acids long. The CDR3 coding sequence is TGTGCCAGCAGTTTTGGGGGCTTGACTAGCGGGAGGTCATGGGATACGCAGTATTTT. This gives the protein CASSFGGLTSGRSWDTQYF.

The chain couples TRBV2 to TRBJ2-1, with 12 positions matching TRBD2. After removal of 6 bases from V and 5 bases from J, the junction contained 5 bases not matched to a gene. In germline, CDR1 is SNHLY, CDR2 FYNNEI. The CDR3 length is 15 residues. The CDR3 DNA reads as TGTGCCAGCAGGATGCGGACTAGCGGGAACAATGAGCAGTTCTTC. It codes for CASRMRTSGNNEQFF. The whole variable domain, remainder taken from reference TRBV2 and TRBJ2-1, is EPEVTQTPSHQVTQMGQEVILRCVPISNHLYFYWYRQILGQKVEFLVSFYNNEISEKSEIFDDQFSVERPDGSNFTLKIRSTKLEDSAMYFCASRMRTSGNNEQFFGPGTRLTVL.

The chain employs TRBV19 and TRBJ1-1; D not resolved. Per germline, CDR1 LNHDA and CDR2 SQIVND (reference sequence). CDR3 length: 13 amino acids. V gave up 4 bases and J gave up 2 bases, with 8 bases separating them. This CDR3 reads CASSSRVNTEAFF. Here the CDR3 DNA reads TGTGCCAGTAGTAGCCGCGTCAACACTGAAGCTTTCTTT.

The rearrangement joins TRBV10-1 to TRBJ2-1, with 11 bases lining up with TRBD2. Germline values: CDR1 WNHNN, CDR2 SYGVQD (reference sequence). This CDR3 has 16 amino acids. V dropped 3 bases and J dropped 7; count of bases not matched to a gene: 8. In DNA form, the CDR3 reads TGCGCCAGCAGTGACCAACGACTAGCGGGGAGGAATGAGCAGTTCTTC. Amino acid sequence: CASSDQRLAGRNEQFF.

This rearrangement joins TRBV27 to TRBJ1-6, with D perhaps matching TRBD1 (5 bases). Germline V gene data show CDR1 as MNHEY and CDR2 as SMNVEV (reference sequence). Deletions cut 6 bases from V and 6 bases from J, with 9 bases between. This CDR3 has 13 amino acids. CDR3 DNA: TGTGCCAGCAGCCAGGGCCCTAATTCACCCCTCCACTTT. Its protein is CASSQGPNSPLHF.

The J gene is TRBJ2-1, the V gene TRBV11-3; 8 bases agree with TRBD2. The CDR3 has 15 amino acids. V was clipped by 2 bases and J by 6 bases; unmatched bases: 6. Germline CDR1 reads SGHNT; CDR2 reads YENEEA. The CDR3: CASSLFAGGPNEQFF. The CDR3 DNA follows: TGTGCCAGCAGCTTATTTGCGGGAGGACCCAATGAGCAGTTCTTC.

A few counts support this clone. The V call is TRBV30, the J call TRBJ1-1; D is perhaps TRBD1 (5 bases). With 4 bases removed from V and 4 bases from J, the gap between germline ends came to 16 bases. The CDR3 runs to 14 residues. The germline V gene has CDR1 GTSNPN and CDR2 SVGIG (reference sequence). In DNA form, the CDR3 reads TGTGCCTGGACCCGGGGACGGCGGGGCACTGAAGCTTTCTTT. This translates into CAWTRGRRGTEAFF. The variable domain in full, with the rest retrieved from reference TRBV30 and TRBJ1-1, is SQTIHQWPATLVQPVGSPLSLECTVEGTSNPNLYWYRQAAGRGLQLLFYSVGIGQISSEVPQNLSASRPQDRQFILSSKKLLLSDSGFYLCAWTRGRRGTEAFFGQGTRLTVV.

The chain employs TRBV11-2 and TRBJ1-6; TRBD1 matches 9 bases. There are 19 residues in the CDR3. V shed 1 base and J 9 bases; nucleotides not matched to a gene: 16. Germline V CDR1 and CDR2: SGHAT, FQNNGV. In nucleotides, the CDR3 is TGTGCCAGCAGCTTAGGGACTGGGACAGGGAGAAAAGGGGGTTCACCCCTCCACTTT. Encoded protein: CASSLGTGTGRKGGSPLHF.

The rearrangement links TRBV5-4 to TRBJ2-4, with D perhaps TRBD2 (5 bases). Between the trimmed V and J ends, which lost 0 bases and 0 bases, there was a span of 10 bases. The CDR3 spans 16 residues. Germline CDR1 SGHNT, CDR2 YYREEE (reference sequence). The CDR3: CASSLVTGKAKNIQYF. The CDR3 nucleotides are TGTGCCAGCAGCTTGGTAACGGGAAAAGCCAAAAACATTCAGTACTTC.